This TCR beta chain was captured by sequencing in a study of PD-1 blockade in classical Hodgkin lymphoma. The method was immunoSEQ multiplex PCR; TCRdb's version includes in-frame clones alone and lacks a portion of them. The sample records under 110,000 clones, roughly 89% being singletons. All trial patients relapsed after autologous stem cell transplantation. Germline CDR1 SGHRS, CDR2 YFSETQ. CDR3 length: 14 residues. Notes on this clone: One end of the junction fails to match germline, which may point to a read error.

The V gene is TRBV5-1, the J gene TRBJ2-7, with 7 positions matching TRBD2. This material consisted of peripheral blood mononuclear cells (PBMCs), taken before the second cycle of nivolumab. The clonotype comes from a human donor with classical Hodgkin lymphoma. The CDR3 region has the DNA TGCGCCAGCACCTTGGAGTGGAGCGGGAACGAGCAGTACTTC. This translates into CASTLEWSGNEQYF.